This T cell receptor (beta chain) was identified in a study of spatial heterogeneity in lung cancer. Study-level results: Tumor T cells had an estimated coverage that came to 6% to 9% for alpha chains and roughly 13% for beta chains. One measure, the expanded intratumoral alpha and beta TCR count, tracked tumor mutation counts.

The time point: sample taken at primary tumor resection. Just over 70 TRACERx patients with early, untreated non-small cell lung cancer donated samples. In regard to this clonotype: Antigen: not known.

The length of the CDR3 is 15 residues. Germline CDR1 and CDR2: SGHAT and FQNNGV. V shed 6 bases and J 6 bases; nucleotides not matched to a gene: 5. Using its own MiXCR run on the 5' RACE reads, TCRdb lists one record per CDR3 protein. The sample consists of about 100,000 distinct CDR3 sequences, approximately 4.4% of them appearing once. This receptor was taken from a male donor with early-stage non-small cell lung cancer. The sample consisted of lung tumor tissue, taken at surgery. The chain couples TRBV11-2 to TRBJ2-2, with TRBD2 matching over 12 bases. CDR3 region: CASRSLAGGPGELFF. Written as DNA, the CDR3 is TGTGCCAGCAGGAGCCTAGCGGGAGGGCCCGGGGAGCTGTTTTTT.